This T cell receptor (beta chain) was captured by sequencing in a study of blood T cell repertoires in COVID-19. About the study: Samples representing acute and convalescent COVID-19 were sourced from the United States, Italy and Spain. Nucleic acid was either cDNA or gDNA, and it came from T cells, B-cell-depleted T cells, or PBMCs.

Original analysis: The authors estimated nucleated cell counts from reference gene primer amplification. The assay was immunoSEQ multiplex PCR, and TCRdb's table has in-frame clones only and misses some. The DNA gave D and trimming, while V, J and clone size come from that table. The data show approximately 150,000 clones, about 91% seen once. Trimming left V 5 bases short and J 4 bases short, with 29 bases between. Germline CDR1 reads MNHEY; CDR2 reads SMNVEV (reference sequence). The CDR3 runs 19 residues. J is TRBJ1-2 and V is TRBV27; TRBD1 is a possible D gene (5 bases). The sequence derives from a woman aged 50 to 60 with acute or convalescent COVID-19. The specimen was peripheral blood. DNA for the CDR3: TGTGCCAGCAGTCCAGAACGAGGCAGGGCTCCAACTCTGGGCTATGGCTACACCTTC. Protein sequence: CASSPERGRAPTLGYGYTF.